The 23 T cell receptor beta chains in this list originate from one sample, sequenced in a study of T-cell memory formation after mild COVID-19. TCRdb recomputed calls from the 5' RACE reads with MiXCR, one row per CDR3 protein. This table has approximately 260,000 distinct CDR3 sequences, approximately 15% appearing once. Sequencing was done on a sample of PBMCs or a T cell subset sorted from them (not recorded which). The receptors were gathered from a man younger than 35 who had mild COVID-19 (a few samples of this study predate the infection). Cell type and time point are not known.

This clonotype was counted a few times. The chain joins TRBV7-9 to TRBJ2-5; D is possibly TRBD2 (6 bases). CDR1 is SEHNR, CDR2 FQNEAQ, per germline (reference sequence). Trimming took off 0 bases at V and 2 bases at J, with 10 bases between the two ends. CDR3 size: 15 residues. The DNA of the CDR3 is TGTGCCAGCAGCTTAGCGGGGGGACGTCAAGAGACCCAGTACTTC. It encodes CASSLAGGRQETQYF.

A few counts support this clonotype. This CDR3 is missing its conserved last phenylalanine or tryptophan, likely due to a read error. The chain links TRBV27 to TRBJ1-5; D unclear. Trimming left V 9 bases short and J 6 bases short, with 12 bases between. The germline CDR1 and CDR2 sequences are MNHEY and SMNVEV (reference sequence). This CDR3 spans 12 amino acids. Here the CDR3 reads CASRIWGQPQHS. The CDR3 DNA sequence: TGTGCCAGTCGGATCTGGGGTCAGCCCCAGCATTCT.

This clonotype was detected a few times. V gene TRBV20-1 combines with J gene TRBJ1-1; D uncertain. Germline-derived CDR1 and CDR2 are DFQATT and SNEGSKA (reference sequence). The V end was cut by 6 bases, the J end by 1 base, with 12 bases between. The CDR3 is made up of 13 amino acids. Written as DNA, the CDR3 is TGCAGTGCCCGAAAGCCCCCGAACACTGAAGCTTTCTTT. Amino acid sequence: CSARKPPNTEAFF.

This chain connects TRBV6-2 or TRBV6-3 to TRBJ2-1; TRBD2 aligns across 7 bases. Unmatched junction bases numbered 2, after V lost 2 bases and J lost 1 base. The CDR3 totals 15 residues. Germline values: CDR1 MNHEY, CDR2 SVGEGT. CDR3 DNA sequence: TGTGCCAGCAGTTACCTCGGGGGGTCCTACAATGAGCAGTTCTTC. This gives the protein CASSYLGGSYNEQFF.

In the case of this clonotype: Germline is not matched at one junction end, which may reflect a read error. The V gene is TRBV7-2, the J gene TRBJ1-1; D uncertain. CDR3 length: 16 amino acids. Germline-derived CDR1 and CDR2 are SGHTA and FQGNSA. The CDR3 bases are TGTGCCAGCAGCTTAGTGGCAGGATTGGGCTACACTGAAACTTTCTTT. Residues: CASSLVAGLGYTETFF.

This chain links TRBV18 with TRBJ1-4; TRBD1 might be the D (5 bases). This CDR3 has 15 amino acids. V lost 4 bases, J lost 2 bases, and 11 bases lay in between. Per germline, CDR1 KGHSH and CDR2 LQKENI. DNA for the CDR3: TGTGCCAGCTCACGCGACGGGGGTACTAATGAAAAACTGTTTTTT. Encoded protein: CASSRDGGTNEKLFF.

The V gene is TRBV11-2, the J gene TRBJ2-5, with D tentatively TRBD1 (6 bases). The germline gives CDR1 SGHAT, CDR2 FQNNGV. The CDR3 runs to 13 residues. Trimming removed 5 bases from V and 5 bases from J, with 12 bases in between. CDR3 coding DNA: TGTGCCAGCAGCCCAGGGGCCAGGGAGACCCAGTACTTC. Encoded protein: CASSPGARETQYF.

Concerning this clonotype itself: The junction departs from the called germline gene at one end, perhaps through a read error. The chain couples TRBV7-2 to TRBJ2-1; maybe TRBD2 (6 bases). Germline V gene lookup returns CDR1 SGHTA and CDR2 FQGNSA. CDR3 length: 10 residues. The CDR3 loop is CASSLRGADF. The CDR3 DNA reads TGTGCCAGCAGCTTACGCGGGGCTGATTTC.

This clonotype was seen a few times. CDR3 sequence: CASSWGGGPYEQYF. In nucleotides, the CDR3 is TGTGCCAGCAGTTGGGGCGGGGGCCCCTACGAGCAGTACTTC. The chain links TRBV12-3 or TRBV12-4 to TRBJ2-7; tentatively, D is TRBD2 (7 bases). The CDR3 has 14 amino acids. Trimming stripped 4 bases from V and 2 bases from J, with 12 bases between.

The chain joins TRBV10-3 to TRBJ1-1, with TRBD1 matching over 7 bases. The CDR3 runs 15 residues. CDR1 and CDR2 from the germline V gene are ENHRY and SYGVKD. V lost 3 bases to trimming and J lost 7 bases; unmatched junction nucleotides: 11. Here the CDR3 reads CAISDPRDSSNEAFF. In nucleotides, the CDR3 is TGTGCCATCAGTGACCCCCGGGACAGCTCTAATGAAGCTTTCTTT.

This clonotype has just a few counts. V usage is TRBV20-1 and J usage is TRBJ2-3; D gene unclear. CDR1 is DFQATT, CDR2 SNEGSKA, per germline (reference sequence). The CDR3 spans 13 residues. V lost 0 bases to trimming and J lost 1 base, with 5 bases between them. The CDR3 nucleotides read TGCAGTGCTAGAGACGGACGCACAGATACGCAGTATTTT. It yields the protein CSARDGRTDTQYF.

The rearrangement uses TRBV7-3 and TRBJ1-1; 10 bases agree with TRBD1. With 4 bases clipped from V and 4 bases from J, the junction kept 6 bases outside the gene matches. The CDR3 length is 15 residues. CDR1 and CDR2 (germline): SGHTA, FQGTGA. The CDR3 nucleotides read TGTGCCAGCAGCTCTGGACAGGGGGGTGGCACTGAAGCTTTCTTT. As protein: CASSSGQGGGTEAFF.

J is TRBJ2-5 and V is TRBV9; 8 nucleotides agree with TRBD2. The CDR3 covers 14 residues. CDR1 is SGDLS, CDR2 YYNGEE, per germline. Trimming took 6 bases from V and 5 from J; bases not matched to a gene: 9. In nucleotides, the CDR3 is TGTGCCAGCACCCGTAGCGGGAATGAGGAGACCCAGTACTTC. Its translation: CASTRSGNEETQYF.

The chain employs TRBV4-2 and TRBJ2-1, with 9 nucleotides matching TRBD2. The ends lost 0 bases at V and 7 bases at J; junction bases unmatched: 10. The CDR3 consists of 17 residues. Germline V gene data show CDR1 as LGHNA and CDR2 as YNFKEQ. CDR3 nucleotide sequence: TGTGCCAGCAGCCAAGAAGTTGTGGCGGGGGGGCGAAATGAGCAGTTCTTC. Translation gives CASSQEVVAGGRNEQFF.

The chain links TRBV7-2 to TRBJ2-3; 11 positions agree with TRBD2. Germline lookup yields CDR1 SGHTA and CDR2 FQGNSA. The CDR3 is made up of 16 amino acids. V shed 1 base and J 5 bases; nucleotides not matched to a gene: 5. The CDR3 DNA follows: TGTGCCAGCAGCTTAGAGACTAGCGGGGTCCTAGATACGCAGTATTTT. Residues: CASSLETSGVLDTQYF.

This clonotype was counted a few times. The CDR3 nucleotides are TGTGCCGTATCGGGACTAGATTACAATGAGCAGTTCTTC. Protein product: CAVSGLDYNEQFF. This chain uses TRBV24-1 with TRBJ2-1; 8 bases match TRBD2. V shed 12 bases, J shed 4 bases, and the junction held 7 bases outside the gene matches. CDR3 length equals 13 residues. In germline, CDR1 is KGHDR, CDR2 SFDVKD.

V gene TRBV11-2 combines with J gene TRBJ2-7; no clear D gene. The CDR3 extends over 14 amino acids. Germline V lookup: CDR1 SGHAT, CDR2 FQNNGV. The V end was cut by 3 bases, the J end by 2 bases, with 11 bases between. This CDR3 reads CASSFEVGTYEQYV. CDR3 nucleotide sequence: TGTGCCAGCAGCTTCGAGGTTGGCACCTACGAGCAGTACGTC.

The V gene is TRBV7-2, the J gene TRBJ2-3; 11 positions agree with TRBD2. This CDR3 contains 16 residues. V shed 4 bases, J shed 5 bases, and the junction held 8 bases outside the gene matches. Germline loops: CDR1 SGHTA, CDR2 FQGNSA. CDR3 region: CASSSPSGGSGDTQYF. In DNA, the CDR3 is TGTGCCAGCAGCTCCCCTAGCGGGGGGTCAGGAGATACGCAGTATTTT.

The chain's CDR3 is CASSRRQGRTEAFF. Written as DNA, the CDR3 is TGCGCCAGCAGTCGACGTCAGGGACGTACTGAAGCTTTCTTT. The chain uses TRBV23-1 and TRBJ1-1; a weak D match, TRBD1 (5 bases). TRBV23-1 qualifies as an ORF whose function is uncertain. Trimming stripped 4 bases from V and 5 bases from J, with 14 bases between. The CDR3 extends over 14 amino acids.

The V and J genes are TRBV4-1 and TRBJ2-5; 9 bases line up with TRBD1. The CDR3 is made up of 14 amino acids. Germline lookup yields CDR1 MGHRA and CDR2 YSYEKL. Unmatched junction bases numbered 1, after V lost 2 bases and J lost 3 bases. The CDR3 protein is CASSQWTGEETQYF. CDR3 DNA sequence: TGCGCCAGCAGCCAATGGACAGGGGAAGAGACCCAGTACTTC.

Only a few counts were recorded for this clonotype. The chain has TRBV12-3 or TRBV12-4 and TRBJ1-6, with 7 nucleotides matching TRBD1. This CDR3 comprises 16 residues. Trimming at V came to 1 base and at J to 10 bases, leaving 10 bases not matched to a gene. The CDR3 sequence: CASSLGTGGGLSPLHF. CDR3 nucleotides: TGTGCCAGCAGTTTAGGGACAGGTGGGGGCCTGTCACCCCTCCACTTT.

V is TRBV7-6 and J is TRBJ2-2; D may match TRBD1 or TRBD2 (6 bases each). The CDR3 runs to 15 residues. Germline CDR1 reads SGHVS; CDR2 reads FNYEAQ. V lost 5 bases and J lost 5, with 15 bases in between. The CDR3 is CASSRARGRTGELFF. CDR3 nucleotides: TGTGCCAGCAGCCGAGCCCGGGGGCGGACCGGGGAGCTGTTTTTT.

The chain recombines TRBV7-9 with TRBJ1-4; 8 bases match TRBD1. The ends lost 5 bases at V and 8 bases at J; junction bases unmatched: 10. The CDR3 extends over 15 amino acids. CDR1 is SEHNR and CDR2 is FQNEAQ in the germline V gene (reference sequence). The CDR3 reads CASSPSADRDEKLFF. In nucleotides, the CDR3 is TGTGCCAGCAGCCCCTCGGCGGACAGGGACGAAAAACTGTTTTTT.